This is a list of T cell receptor beta chains from one sample in a study of regulatory T cells in long-lasting Graves disease. TCRdb recomputed calls from the multiplex PCR reads with MiXCR, one row per CDR3 protein. The sample includes hundreds of thousands of distinct CDR3 sequences, about 13% of them seen just once. In addition, the sample was reused for a study of T cells in Graves' hyperthyroidism and ophthalmopathy.

Sequenced here: peripheral blood mononuclear cells (PBMCs), sampled at new diagnosis, from a patient treated with antithyroid drugs. The receptors originated from a man aged 25-45 years with Graves disease. Each CDR3 is given with its conserved first and last residue. D genes are given only for firm matches. A clone size is listed for some rows: how often the clone was seen (once, few, many), or a class if it is expanded.

size | D | J | V | CDR3 | DNA
. | . | TRBJ2-5 | TRBV7-6 | CASSSGARWETQYF | TGTGCCAGCAGCTCCGGGGCGCGTTGGGAGACCCAGTACTTC
many | . | TRBJ2-5 | TRBV6-1 | CASPPDGRAQETQYF | TGTGCCAGCCCCCCTGACGGGAGAGCTCAAGAGACCCAGTACTTC
few | . | TRBJ2-7 | TRBV5-6 | CASSFGIEQYF | TGTGCCAGCAGCTTTGGGATCGAGCAGTACTTC
many | . | TRBJ2-3 | TRBV6-1 | CASRDPDTQYF | TGTGCCAGCAGAGACCCAGATACGCAGTATTTT
few | . | TRBJ2-3 | TRBV7-2 | CASSLEPPPGDTQYF | TGTGCCAGCAGCTTAGAGCCTCCACCTGGGGATACGCAGTATTTT
many | . | TRBJ2-2 | TRBV28 | CASTYAGVAGELFF | TGTGCCAGCACCTATGCAGGGGTTGCCGGGGAGCTGTTTTTT
many | TRBD2 | TRBJ2-3 | TRBV2 | CASSGTSGRTSTDTQYF | TGTGCCAGCAGTGGGACTAGCGGGAGAACTAGCACAGATACGCAGTATTTT
many | . | TRBJ1-1 | TRBV30 | CAWSVGWGGTEAFF | TGTGCCTGGAGTGTAGGATGGGGAGGCACTGAAGCTTTCTTT
. | . | TRBJ1-1 | TRBV20-1 | CSARGLTGWNTEAFF | TGCAGTGCTAGGGGTCTAACAGGATGGAACACTGAAGCTTTCTTT
. | TRBD1 | TRBJ1-2 | TRBV4-1 | CASSQVRRQGGSRGYTF | TGCGCCAGCAGCCAAGTTCGAAGACAGGGTGGTTCGCGGGGCTACACCTTC
many | . | TRBJ2-2 | TRBV9 | CASSGGPSNTGELFF | TGTGCCAGCAGTGGCGGACCCTCGAACACCGGGGAGCTGTTTTTT
many | . | TRBJ2-7 | TRBV5-1 | CASSLEGAEQYF | TGCGCCAGCAGCTTGGAGGGAGCCGAGCAGTACTTC
many | TRBD2 | TRBJ2-1 | TRBV20-1 | CSAGGVLYEQFF | TGCAGTGCGGGGGGGGTCCTATATGAGCAGTTCTTC
many | . | TRBJ2-1 | TRBV20-1 | CSARDPVPEQFF | TGCAGTGCTAGAGATCCAGTCCCTGAGCAGTTCTTC
many | . | TRBJ2-2 | TRBV27 | CASTMQGRRNTGELFF | TGTGCCAGCACCATGCAGGGCAGGCGGAACACCGGGGAGCTGTTTTTT
many | TRBD1 | TRBJ1-2 | TRBV27 | CASSPGTGTNYGYTF | TGTGCCAGCAGTCCCGGGACAGGCACTAACTATGGCTACACCTTC
many | TRBD2 | TRBJ2-6 | TRBV10-3 | CAISLAGGPSGANVLTF | TGTGCCATCAGTCTAGCGGGAGGGCCTTCTGGGGCCAACGTCCTGACTTTC
few | TRBD2 | TRBJ2-1 | TRBV4-2 | CASSQGSGSGYNEQFF | TGTGCCAGCAGCCAAGGAAGCGGGAGTGGTTACAATGAGCAGTTCTTC
. | TRBD1 | TRBJ1-6 | TRBV14 | CASSQAFDRVNSPLHF | TGTGCCAGCAGCCAAGCCTTCGACAGGGTTAATTCACCCCTCCACTTT
many | TRBD1 | TRBJ1-6 | TRBV5-1 | CASSPGTGTVSPLHF | TGCGCCAGCAGCCCCGGGACAGGCACGGTTTCACCCCTCCACTTT
few | TRBD1 | TRBJ1-6 | TRBV15 | CATRDRAYNSPLHF | TGTGCCACCAGGGACAGGGCTTATAATTCACCCCTCCACTTT
many | . | TRBJ2-7 | TRBV20-1 | CSARDDSNPYEQYF | TGCAGTGCTAGAGATGACAGCAACCCCTACGAGCAGTACTTC
many | . | TRBJ2-7 | TRBV6-1 | CASSRAESSYEQYF | TGTGCCAGCAGTAGGGCGGAGAGCTCCTACGAGCAGTACTTC
few | . | TRBJ2-7 | TRBV20-1 | CSAPSTSYEQYF | TGCAGTGCCCCCAGTACTAGCTACGAGCAGTACTTC
. | TRBD2 | TRBJ2-1 | TRBV2 | CASSQGTLLAGGLEDEQFF | TGTGCCAGCAGTCAAGGGACCTTACTAGCGGGAGGGCTGGAGGATGAGCAGTTCTTC
many | TRBD2 | TRBJ2-2 | TRBV12-3/TRBV12-4 | CASSLSGGSNTGELFF | TGTGCCAGCAGTTTATCGGGGGGTTCGAACACCGGGGAGCTGTTTTTT
. | . | TRBJ1-1 | TRBV2 | CASTQMNTEAFF | TGTGCCAGCACCCAGATGAACACTGAAGCTTTCTTT
. | . | TRBJ1-1 | TRBV2 | CASSERPRTVYLNTEAFF | TGTGCCAGCAGTGAGAGGCCTCGGACAGTGTATTTGAACACTGAAGCTTTCTTT
few | TRBD2 | TRBJ2-1 | TRBV2 | CASRFGTILNEQFF | TGTGCCAGCAGATTCGGGACTATCCTCAATGAGCAGTTCTTC
many | . | TRBJ1-3 | TRBV12-3/TRBV12-4 | CASSLGHVVSGNTIYF | TGTGCCAGCAGTTTAGGACACGTCGTCTCTGGAAACACCATATATTTT
many | . | TRBJ2-7 | TRBV7-2 | CASSTLARYEQYF | TGTGCCAGCAGCACCTTAGCGAGGTACGAGCAGTACTTC
few | TRBD2 | TRBJ2-2 | TRBV10-3 | CAISREASGRGVITGELFF | TGTGCCATCAGTCGCGAGGCTAGCGGGAGGGGAGTGATCACCGGGGAGCTGTTTTTT
. | . | TRBJ2-5 | TRBV10-3 | CAISESGFSTVQETQYF | TGTGCCATCAGTGAGTCTGGCTTCTCGACAGTCCAAGAGACCCAGTACTTC
. | TRBD2 | TRBJ2-1 | TRBV5-1 | CASSLSQRGYNEQFF | TGCGCCAGCAGCTTGTCCCAGCGGGGCTACAATGAGCAGTTCTTC
many | . | TRBJ2-1 | TRBV30 | CAWSNSDEQFF | TGTGCCTGGAGTAATAGCGATGAGCAGTTCTTC
. | . | TRBJ2-7 | TRBV3-1 | CASSQTDSRDEQYF | TGTGCCAGCAGCCAAACGGACAGCAGGGACGAGCAGTACTTC
many | TRBD1 | TRBJ1-5 | TRBV28 | CASNDRGNQPQHF | TGTGCCAGCAACGACAGGGGTAATCAGCCCCAGCATTTT
few | TRBD1 | TRBJ2-5 | TRBV5-1 | CASSQTGEETQYF | TGCGCCAGCAGCCAGACAGGGGAAGAGACCCAGTACTTC
many | . | TRBJ2-3 | TRBV2 | CASPPIGTDTQYF | TGTGCCAGCCCCCCCATCGGCACAGATACGCAGTATTTT
many | . | TRBJ1-4 | TRBV6-1 | CASSDSFNEKLFF | TGTGCCAGCAGTGACAGCTTTAATGAAAAACTGTTTTTT
many | . | TRBJ2-7 | TRBV2 | CASSDAEQYF | TGTGCCAGCAGTGATGCCGAGCAGTACTTC
many | . | TRBJ1-5 | TRBV12-3/TRBV12-4 | CASSLGGGYNQPQHF | TGTGCCAGCAGTCTGGGTGGGGGATACAATCAGCCCCAGCATTTT